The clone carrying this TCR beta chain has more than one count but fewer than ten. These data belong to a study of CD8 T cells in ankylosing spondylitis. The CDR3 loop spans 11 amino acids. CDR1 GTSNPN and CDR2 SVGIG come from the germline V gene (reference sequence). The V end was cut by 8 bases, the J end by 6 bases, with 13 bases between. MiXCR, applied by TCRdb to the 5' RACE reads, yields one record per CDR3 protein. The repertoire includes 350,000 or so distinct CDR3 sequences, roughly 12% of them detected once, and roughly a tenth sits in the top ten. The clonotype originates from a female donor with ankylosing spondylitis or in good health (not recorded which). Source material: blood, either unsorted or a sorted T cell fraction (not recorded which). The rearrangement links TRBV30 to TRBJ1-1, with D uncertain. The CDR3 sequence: CAGHPVAEAFF. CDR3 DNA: TGTGCCGGGCACCCGGTCGCTGAAGCTTTCTTT. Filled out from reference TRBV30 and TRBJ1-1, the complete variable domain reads SQTIHQWPATLVQPVGSPLSLECTVEGTSNPNLYWYRQAAGRGLQLLFYSVGIGQISSEVPQNLSASRPQDRQFILSSKKLLLSDSGFYLCAGHPVAEAFFGQGTRLTVV.